This TCR beta chain was captured in a study of blood T cell repertoires in COVID-19. Study-level information: T cells, B-cell-depleted T cells, or PBMCs supplied cDNA or gDNA.

V shed 9 bases and J 4 bases; nucleotides not matched to a gene: 2. Germline V CDR1 and CDR2: KGHDR, SFDVKD. This CDR3 has 11 amino acids. Original processing methods: Reference gene primers were amplified, and this amplification served to estimate nucleated cell counts. TCRdb keeps only in-frame clones here, not all; method: immunoSEQ multiplex PCR. V, J and clone size are taken as reported in that table, and D and trimming were inferred from the DNA itself. In the table there are about 260,000 clones, 70% to 90% of which are singletons. The sample was peripheral blood. The sequence derives from a man aged 60 to 69 who had recovered from COVID-19. The chain recombines TRBV24-1 with TRBJ2-7, with 7 bases matching TRBD2. The CDR3 sequence is CATSGGYEQYF. The CDR3 nucleotides read TGTGCCACCTCCGGGGGGTACGAGCAGTACTTC.